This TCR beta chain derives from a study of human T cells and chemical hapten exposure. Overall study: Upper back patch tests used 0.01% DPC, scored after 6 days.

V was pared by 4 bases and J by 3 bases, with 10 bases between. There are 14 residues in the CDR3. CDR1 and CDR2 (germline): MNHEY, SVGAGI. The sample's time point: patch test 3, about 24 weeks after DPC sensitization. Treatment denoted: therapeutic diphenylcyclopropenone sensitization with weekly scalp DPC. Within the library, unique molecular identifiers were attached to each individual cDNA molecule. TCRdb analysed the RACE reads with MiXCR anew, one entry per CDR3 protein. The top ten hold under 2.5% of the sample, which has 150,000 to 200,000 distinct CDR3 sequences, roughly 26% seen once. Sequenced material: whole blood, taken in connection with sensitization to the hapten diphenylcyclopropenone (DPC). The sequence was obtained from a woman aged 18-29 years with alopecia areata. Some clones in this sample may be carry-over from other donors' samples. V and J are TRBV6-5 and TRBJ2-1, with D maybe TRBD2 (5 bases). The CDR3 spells CASSSNRGYNEQFF. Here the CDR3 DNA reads TGTGCCAGCAGTTCTAACCGGGGCTACAATGAGCAGTTCTTC.